Listed below are T cell receptor beta chains from one sample, sequenced in a study of CD8 T cells in Susac syndrome. Each CDR3 protein gets one entry after TCRdb re-called the immunoSEQ multiplex PCR reads with MiXCR. This table holds 150,000 to 200,000 distinct CDR3 sequences, around 93% found once. The sequenced material came from CD4+ T cells from PBMCs. All receptors come from a human donor in good health. Each CDR3 is given with its conserved first and last residue. D genes are given only for firm matches. The size field is filled for only some rows; it gives once, few, many or a size class.

>TRBJ1-4|.|.|TRBV5-1
CASSVAGIANEKLFF
TGCGCCAGCAGCGTTGCAGGGATCGCTAATGAAAAACTGTTTTTT
>TRBJ1-4|.|.|TRBV15
CATSRESANEKLFF
TGTGCCACCAGCAGAGAATCGGCTAATGAAAAACTGTTTTTT
>TRBJ2-7|.|.|TRBV29-1
CSVFESSYEQYF
TGCAGCGTTTTCGAGTCTTCCTACGAGCAGTACTTC
>TRBJ2-3|.|TRBD2|TRBV3-1
CASSQPSGGARTDTQYF
TGTGCCAGCAGCCAACCTAGCGGGGGGGCTAGAACAGATACGCAGTATTTT
>TRBJ1-3|once|.|TRBV19
CASSLRTGHSGNTIYF
TGTGCCAGTAGTTTACGGACGGGACACTCTGGAAACACCATATATTTT
>TRBJ2-2|.|TRBD2|TRBV7-7
CASSAGTRWTGELFF
TGTGCCAGCAGTGCCGGGACTAGATGGACCGGGGAGCTGTTTTTT
>TRBJ2-7|.|.|TRBV6-6
CASSPSPPSYEQYF
TGTGCCAGCAGTCCCAGTCCCCCCTCCTACGAGCAGTACTTC
>TRBJ1-6|.|TRBD1|TRBV7-3
CASSLRGQGANSPLHF
TGTGCCAGCAGCTTAAGGGGACAGGGGGCTAATTCACCCCTCCACTTT
>TRBJ2-7|.|.|TRBV12-5
CASGLTHEQYF
TGTGCTAGTGGTTTGACCCACGAGCAGTACTTC
>TRBJ2-1|.|.|TRBV20-1
CSARLSTGTWEQFF
TGCAGTGCTAGACTATCGACAGGGACTTGGGAGCAGTTCTTC
>TRBJ2-3|.|.|TRBV5-4
CASTGAPSTDTQYF
TGTGCCAGCACGGGGGCCCCTAGCACAGATACGCAGTATTTT
>TRBJ1-1|.|.|TRBV6-6
CASSWQGAGTEAFF
TGTGCCAGCAGCTGGCAAGGGGCGGGTACTGAAGCTTTCTTT
>TRBJ1-2|.|.|TRBV6-5
CASSYSRGRYGYTF
TGTGCCAGCAGTTACTCGCGGGGACGTTATGGCTACACCTTC
>TRBJ2-6|.|.|TRBV30
CAWSAGANVLTF
TGTGCCTGGAGTGCTGGGGCCAACGTCCTGACTTTC
>TRBJ1-2|.|.|TRBV14
CASSQEFRERLSGYTF
TGTGCCAGCAGCCAAGAATTTCGGGAGAGACTGAGTGGCTACACCTTC
>TRBJ2-3|.|.|TRBV3-1
CASSQGILGRQYF
TGTGCCAGCAGCCAAGGGATACTGGGGAGGCAGTATTTT